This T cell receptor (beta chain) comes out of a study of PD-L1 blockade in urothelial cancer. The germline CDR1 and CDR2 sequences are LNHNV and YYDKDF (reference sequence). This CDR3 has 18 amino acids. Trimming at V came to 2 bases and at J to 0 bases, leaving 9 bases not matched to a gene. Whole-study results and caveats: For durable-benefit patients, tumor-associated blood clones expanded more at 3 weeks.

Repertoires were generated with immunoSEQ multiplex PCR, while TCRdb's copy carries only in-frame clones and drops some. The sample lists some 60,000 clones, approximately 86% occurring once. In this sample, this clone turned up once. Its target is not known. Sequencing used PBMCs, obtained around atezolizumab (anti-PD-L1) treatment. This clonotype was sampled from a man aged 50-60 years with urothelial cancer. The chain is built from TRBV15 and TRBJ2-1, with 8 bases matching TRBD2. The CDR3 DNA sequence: TGTGCCACCAGCAGAAACCGTCTAGCGGGCCTCTCCTACAATGAGCAGTTCTTC. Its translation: CATSRNRLAGLSYNEQFF.